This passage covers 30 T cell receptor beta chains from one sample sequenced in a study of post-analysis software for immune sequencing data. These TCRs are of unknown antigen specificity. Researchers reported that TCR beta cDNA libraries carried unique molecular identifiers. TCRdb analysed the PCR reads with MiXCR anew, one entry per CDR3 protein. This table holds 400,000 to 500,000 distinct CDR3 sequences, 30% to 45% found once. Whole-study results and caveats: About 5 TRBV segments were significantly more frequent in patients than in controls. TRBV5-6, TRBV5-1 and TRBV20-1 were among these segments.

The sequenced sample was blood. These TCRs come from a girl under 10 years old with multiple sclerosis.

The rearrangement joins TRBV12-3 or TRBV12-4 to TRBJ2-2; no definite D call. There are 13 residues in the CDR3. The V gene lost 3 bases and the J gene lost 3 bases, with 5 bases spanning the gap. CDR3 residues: CASSFTDTGELFF. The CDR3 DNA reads TGTGCCAGCAGTTTCACGGACACCGGGGAGCTGTTTTTT.

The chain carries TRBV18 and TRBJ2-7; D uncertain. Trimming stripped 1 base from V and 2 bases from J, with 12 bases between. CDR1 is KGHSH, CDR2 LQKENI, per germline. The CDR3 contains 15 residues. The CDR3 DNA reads TGTGCCAGCTCACCACAGTCGTCCTCCACCTACGAGCAGTACTTC. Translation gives CASSPQSSSTYEQYF. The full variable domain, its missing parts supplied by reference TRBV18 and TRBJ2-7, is NAGVMQNPRHLVRRRGQEARLRCSPMKGHSHVYWYRQLPEEGLKFMVYLQKENIIDESGMPKERFSAEFPKEGPSILRIQQVVRGDSAAYFCASSPQSSSTYEQYFGPGTRLTVT.

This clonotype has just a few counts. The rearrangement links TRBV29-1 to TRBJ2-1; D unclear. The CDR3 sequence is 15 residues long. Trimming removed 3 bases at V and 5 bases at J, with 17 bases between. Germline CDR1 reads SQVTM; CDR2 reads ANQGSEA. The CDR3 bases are TGCAGCGTTGAGAGTATCGGTGGCTTAAACAATGAGCAGTTCTTC. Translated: CSVESIGGLNNEQFF.

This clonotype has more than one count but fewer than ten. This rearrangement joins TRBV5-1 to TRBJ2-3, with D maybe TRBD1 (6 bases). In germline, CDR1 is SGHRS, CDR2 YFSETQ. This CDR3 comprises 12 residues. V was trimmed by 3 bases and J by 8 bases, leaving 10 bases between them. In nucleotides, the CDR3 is TGCGCCAGCAGCTCGGACAGCATTACGCAGTATTTT. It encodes CASSSDSITQYF.

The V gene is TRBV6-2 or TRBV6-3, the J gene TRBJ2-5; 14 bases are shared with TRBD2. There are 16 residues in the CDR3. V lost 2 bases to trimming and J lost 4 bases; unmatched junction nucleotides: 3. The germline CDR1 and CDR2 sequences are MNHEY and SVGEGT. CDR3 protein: CASSYGGLAGGETQYF. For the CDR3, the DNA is TGTGCCAGCAGTTACGGCGGACTAGCGGGAGGAGAGACCCAGTACTTC.

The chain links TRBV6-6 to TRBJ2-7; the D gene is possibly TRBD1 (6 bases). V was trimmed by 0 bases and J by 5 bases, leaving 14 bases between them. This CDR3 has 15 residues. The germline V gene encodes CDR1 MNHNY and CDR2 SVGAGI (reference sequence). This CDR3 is CASSYSTGQGNEQYF. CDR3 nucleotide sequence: TGTGCCAGCAGTTACTCGACAGGTCAGGGAAACGAGCAGTACTTC.

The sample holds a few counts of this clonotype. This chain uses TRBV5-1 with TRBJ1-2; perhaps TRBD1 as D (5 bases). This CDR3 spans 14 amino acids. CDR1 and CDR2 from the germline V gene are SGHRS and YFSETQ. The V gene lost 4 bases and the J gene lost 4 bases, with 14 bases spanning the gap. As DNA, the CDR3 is TGCGCCAGCAGCAGGGACGGGGGTACCTATGGCTACACCTTC. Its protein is CASSRDGGTYGYTF. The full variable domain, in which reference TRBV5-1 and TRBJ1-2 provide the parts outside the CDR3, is KAGVTQTPRYLIKTRGQQVTLSCSPISGHRSVSWYQQTPGQGLQFLFEYFSETQRNKGNFPGRFSGRQFSNSRSEMNVSTLELGDSALYLCASSRDGGTYGYTFGSGTRLTVV.

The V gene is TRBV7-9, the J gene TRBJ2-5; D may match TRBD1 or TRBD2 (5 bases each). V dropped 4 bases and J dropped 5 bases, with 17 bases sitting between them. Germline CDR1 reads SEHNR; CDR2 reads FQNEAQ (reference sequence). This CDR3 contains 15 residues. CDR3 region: CASSSVIGAGETQYF. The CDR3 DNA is TGTGCCAGCAGCTCCGTTATTGGGGCGGGTGAGACCCAGTACTTC.

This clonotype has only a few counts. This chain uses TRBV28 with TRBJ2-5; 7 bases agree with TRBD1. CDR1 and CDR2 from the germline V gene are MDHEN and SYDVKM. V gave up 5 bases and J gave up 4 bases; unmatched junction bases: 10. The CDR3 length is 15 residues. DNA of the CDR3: TGTGCCAGCAGTCTCCGACAGGGTCGGGGAGAGACCCAGTACTTC. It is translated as CASSLRQGRGETQYF.

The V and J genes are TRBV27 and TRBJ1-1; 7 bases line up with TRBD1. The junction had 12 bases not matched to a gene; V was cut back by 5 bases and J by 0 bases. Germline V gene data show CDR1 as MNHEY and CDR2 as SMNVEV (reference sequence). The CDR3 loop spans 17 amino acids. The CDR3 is CASSTGTADSLNTEAFF. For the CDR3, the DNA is TGTGCCAGCAGTACCGGGACAGCAGATTCCTTGAACACTGAAGCTTTCTTT.

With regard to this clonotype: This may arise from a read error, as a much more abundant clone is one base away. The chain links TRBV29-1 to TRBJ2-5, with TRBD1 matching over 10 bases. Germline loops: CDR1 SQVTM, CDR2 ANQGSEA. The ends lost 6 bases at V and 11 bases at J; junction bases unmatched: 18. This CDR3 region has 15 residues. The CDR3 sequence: CSVDFGQGGFNEQYF. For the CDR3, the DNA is TGCAGCGTAGACTTTGGACAGGGGGGGTTTAATGAGCAGTACTTC.

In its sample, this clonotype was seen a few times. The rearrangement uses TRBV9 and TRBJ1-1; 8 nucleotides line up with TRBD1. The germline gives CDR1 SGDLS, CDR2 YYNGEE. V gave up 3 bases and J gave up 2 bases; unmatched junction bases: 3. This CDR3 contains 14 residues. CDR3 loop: CASSGRGRNTEAFF. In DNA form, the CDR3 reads TGTGCCAGCAGCGGCAGGGGGCGAAACACTGAAGCTTTCTTT.

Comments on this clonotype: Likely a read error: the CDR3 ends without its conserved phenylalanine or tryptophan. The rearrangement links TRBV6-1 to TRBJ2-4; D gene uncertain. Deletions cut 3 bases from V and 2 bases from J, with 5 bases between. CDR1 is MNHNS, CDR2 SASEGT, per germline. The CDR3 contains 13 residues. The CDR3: CASSDVPKNIQYL. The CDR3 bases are TGTGCCAGCAGTGATGTTCCCAAAAACATTCAGTACTTG.

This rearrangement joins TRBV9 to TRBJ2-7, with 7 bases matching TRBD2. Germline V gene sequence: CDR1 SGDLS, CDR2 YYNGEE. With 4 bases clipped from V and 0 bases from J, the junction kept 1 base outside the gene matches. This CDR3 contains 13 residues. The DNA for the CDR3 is TGTGCCAGCAGCTGGGAGGGCTCCTACGAGCAGTACTTC. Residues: CASSWEGSYEQYF.

DNA for the CDR3: TGCGCCAGCAGCCAAGAATCTCGGGTTTCCCCCAATATCAATGAGCAGTTCTTC. This translates into CASSQESRVSPNINEQFF. The chain combines TRBV4-3 with TRBJ2-1; D remains unclear. There are 18 residues in the CDR3. Trimming shortened V by 0 bases and J by 6 bases, and 21 bases separated the two germline ends. CDR1 and CDR2 (germline): LGHNA, YSLEER.

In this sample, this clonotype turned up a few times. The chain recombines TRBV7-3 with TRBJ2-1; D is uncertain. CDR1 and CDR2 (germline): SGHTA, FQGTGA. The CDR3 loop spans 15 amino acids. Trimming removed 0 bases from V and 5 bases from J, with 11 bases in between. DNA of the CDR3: TGTGCCAGCAGCTTAACTCTAGGTCGGCACAATGAGCAGTTCTTC. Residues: CASSLTLGRHNEQFF.

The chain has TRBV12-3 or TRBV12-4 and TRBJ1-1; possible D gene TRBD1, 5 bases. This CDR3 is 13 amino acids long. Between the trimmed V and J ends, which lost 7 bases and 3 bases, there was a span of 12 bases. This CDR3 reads CASNFPRDTEAFF. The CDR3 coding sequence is TGTGCCAGCAATTTCCCCAGGGACACTGAAGCTTTCTTT.

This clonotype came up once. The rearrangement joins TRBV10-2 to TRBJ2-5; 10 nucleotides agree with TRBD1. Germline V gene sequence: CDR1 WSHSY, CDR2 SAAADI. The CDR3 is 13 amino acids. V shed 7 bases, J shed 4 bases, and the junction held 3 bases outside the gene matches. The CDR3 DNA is TGCGCCAGCAATGGGGACAGGGGAGAGACCCAGTACTTC. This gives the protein CASNGDRGETQYF.

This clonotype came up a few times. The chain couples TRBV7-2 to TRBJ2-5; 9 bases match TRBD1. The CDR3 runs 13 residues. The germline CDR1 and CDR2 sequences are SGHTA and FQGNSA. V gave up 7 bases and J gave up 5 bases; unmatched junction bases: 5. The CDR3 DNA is TGTGCCAGCACCAACAGGGGGCTGGAGACCCAGTACTTC. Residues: CASTNRGLETQYF.

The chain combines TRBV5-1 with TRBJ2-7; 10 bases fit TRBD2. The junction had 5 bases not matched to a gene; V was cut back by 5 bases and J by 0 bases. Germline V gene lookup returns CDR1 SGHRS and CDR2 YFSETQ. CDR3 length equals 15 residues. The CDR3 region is CASRPSGGSSYEQYF. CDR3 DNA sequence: TGCGCCAGCAGACCTAGCGGGGGAAGCTCCTACGAGCAGTACTTC.

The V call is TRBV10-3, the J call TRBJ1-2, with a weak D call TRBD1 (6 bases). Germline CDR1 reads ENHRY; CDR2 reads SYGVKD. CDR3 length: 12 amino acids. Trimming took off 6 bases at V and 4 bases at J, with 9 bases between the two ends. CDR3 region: CAISLDSYGYTF. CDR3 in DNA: TGTGCCATCAGCCTGGACAGCTATGGCTACACCTTC.

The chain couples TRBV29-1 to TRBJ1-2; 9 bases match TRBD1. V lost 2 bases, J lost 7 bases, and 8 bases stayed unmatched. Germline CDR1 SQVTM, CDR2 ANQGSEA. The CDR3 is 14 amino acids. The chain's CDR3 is CSVESTGGAVGYTF. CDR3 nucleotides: TGCAGCGTTGAATCAACAGGGGGCGCGGTTGGCTACACCTTC.

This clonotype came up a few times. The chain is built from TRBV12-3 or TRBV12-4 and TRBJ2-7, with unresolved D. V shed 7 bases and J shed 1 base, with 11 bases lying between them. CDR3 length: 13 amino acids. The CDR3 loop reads CASTDNASYEQYF. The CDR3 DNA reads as TGTGCCAGCACAGACAATGCTTCCTACGAGCAGTACTTC.

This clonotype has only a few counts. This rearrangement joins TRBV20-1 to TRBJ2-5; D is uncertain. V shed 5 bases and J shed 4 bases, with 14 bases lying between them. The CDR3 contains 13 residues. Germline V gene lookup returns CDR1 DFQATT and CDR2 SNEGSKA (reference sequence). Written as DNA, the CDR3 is TGCAGTGCTCAAGCCCCGGGTACAGAGACCCAGTACTTC. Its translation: CSAQAPGTETQYF.

CDR3 DNA: TGCAGCGTTGAAGATCCAGGGATTCGTTACAATGAGCAGTTCTTC. Protein: CSVEDPGIRYNEQFF. The chain joins TRBV29-1 to TRBJ2-1; TRBD1 is a possible D gene (5 bases). Germline V CDR1 and CDR2: SQVTM, ANQGSEA. The CDR3 consists of 15 residues. V gave up 0 bases and J gave up 4 bases, with 13 bases separating them.

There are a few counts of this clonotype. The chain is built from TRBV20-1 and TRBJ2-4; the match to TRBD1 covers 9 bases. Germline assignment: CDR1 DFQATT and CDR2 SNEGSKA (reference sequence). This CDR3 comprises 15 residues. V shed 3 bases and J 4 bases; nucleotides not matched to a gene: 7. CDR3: CSARQWDREKNIQYF. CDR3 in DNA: TGCAGTGCTAGGCAATGGGACAGGGAGAAAAACATTCAGTACTTC.

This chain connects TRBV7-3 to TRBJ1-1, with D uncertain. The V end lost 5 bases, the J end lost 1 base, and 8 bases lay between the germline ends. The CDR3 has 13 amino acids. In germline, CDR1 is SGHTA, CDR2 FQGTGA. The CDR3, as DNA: TGTGCCAGCAGCATGACACAGAACACTGAAGCTTTCTTT. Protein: CASSMTQNTEAFF.

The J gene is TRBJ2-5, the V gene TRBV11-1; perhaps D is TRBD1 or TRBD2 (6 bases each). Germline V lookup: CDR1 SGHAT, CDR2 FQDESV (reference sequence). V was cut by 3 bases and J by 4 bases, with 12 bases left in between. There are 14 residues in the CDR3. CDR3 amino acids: CASSFFEGGETQYF. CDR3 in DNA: TGTGCCAGCAGCTTCTTCGAGGGGGGAGAGACCCAGTACTTC. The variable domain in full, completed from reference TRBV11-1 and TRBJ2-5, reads EAEVAQSPRYKITEKSQAVAFWCDPISGHATLYWYRQILGQGPELLVQFQDESVVDDSQLPKDRFSAERLKGVDSTLKIQPAELGDSAMYLCASSFFEGGETQYFGPGTRLLVL.

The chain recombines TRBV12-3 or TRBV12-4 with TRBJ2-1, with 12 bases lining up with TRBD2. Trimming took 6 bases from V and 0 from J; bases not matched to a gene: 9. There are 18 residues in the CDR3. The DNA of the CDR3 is TGTGCCAGCAGACCCCTAGCGGGAGGGCCCCCCTCCTACAATGAGCAGTTCTTC. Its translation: CASRPLAGGPPSYNEQFF.

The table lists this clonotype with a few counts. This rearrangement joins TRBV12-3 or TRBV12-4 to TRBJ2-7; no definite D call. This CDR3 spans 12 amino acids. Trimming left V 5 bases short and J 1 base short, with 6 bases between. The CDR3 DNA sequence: TGTGCCAGCAGTCGACCGTCCTACGAGCAGTACTTC. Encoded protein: CASSRPSYEQYF.